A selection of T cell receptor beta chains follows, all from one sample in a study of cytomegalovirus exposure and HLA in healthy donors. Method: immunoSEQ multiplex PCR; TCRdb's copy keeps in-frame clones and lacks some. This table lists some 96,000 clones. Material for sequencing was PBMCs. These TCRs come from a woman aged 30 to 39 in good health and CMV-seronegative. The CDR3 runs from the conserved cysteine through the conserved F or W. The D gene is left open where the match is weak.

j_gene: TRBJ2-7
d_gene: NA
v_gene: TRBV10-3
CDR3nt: TGTGCCATCACCGAGACAGGATTCTCCTACGAGCAGTACTTC
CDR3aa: CAITETGFSYEQYF

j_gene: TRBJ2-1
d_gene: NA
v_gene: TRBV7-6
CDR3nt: TGTGCCAGCAGCCCCCGGGAGTGGGGAGACAATGAGCAGTTCTTC
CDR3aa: CASSPREWGDNEQFF

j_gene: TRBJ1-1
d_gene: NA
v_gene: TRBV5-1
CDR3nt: TGCGCCAGCAGCCGCGGTCCCAACACTGAAGCTTTCTTT
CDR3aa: CASSRGPNTEAFF

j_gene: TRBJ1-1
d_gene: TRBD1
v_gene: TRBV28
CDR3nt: TGTGCCAGCAGTTCGACAGGGTACACTGAAGCTTTCTTT
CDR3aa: CASSSTGYTEAFF

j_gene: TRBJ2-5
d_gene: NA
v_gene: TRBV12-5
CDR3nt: TGTGCTAGTGGCTTGGACGGTGAGACCCAGTACTTC
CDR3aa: CASGLDGETQYF

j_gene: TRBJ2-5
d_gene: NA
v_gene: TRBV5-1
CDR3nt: TGCGCCAGCAGCTTGACACCGAGGGTCGAAGAGACCCAGTACTTC
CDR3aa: CASSLTPRVEETQYF

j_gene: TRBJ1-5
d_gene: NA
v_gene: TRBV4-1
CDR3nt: TGCGCCAGCAGCCACGTTATCACGGCCCCGTCAGGGAAGCCCCAGCATTTT
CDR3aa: CASSHVITAPSGKPQHF

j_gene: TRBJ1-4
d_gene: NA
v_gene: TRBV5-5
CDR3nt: TGTGCCAGCAGCTTCCGGGGCAGGGGATCTGAAAAACTGTTTTTT
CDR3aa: CASSFRGRGSEKLFF

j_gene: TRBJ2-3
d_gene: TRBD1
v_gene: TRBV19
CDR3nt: TGTGCCAGTAGTATCGGGGCAGGGGGAGCAGATACGCAGTATTTT
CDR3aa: CASSIGAGGADTQYF

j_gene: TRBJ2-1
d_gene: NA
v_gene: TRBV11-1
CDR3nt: TGTGCCAGCAGCCCGCCCTCCGAGGTCAATGAGCAGTTCTTC
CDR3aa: CASSPPSEVNEQFF

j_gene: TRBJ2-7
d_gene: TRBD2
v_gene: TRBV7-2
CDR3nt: TGTGCCAGCAGCTTAGTGGATCTAGCGGGAGGGAGGGACGAGCAGTACTTC
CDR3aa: CASSLVDLAGGRDEQYF

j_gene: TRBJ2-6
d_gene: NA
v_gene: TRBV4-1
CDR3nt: TGCGCCAGCAGCCAATTAGTCAGGACATATCGCTCTGGGGCCAACGTCCTGACTTTC
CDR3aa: CASSQLVRTYRSGANVLTF

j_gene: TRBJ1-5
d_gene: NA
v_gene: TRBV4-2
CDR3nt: TGTGCCAGCAGCCAGGGCAGGGCGGAAAATCAGCCCCAGCATTTT
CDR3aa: CASSQGRAENQPQHF

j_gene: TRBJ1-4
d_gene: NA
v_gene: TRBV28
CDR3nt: TGTGCCAGCAGGGAGGCGGGGCCCTCTCGTGAAAAACTGTTTTTT
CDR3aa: CASREAGPSREKLFF

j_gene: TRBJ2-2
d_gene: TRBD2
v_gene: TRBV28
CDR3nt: TGTGCCAGCAGTTTACCTCCCTCGACTAGCGCCTTCACCGGGGAGCTGTTTTTT
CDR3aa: CASSLPPSTSAFTGELFF

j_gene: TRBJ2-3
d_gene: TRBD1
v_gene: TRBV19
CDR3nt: TGTGCCAGTAGTAAAGACAGGGACACAGATACGCAGTATTTT
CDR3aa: CASSKDRDTDTQYF

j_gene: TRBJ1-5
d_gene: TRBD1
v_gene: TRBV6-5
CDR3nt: TGTGCCAGCAGACCCGGGACAGACCATCAGCCCCAGCATTTT
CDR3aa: CASRPGTDHQPQHF

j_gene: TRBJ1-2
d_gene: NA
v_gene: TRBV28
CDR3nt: TGTGCCAGCAGTTTACCACCCCCAGCAGGAAACTATGGCTACACCTTC
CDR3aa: CASSLPPPAGNYGYTF

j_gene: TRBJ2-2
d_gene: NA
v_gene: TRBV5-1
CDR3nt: TGCGCCAGCAGCGCTACCTGGGGACTTAACACCGGGGAGCTGTTTTTT
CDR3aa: CASSATWGLNTGELFF

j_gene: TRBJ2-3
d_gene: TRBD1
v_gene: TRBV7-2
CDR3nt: TGTGCCAGCAGCTTAGGCGTGACAGGGATTCTAGCAGATACGCAGTATTTT
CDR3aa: CASSLGVTGILADTQYF

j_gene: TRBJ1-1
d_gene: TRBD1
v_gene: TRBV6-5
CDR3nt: TGTGCCAGCAGTTACTCCAGGGGGTTGAACACTGAAGCTTTCTTT
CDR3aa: CASSYSRGLNTEAFF

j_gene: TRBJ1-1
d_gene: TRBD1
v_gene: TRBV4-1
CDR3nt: TGCGCCAGCAGCCAAACCCCGACGAGGGGGCCGACTGAAGCTTTCTTT
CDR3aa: CASSQTPTRGPTEAFF

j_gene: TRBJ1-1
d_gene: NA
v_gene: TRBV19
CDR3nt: TGTGCCAGTAGGCTGGACACCAGCCTTGAAGCTTTCTTT
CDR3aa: CASRLDTSLEAFF

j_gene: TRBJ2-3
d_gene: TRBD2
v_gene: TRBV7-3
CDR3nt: TGTGCCAGCAGCACCGGGACTACTTCAGATACGCAGTATTTT
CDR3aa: CASSTGTTSDTQYF

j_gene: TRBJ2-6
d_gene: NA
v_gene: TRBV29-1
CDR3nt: TGCAGCGTTGCGACAGGCGGCTGGACTGGGGCCAACGTCCTGACTTTC
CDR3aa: CSVATGGWTGANVLTF

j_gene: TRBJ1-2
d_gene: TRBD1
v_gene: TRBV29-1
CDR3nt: TGCAGCGCCGATGAATCCGGGACAGGGGCAAGCGGCTACACCTTC
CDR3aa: CSADESGTGASGYTF

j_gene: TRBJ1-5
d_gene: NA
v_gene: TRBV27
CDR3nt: TGTGCCAGCAGTTTCAGGGGTAGCAATCAGCCCCAGCATTTT
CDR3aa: CASSFRGSNQPQHF

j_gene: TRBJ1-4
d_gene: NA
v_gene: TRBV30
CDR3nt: TGTGCCTGGAGTTTGGTTGCGGAAAAACTGTTTTTT
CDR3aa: CAWSLVAEKLFF

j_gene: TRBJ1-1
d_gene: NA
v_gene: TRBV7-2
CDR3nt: TGTGCCAGCAGCTTAGCGGGAGGAACTATGAACACTGAAGCTTTCTTT
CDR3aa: CASSLAGGTMNTEAFF

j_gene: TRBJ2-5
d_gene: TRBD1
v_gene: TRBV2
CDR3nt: TGTGCCAGCAGAACAACAGGGGGCTTAGAGACCCAGTACTTC
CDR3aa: CASRTTGGLETQYF

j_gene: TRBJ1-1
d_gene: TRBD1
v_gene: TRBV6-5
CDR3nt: TGTGCCAGCAGTGAGGGACAGGGGGCAGATGAAGCTTTCTTT
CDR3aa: CASSEGQGADEAFF

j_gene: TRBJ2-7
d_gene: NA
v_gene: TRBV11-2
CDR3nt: TGTGCCAGCAGCCGAGGGGGCTACGAGCAGTACTTC
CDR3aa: CASSRGGYEQYF

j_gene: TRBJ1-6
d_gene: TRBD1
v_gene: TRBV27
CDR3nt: TGTGCCAGCAAGAAGGGGACAGGGGGATCACCCCTCCACTTT
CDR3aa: CASKKGTGGSPLHF

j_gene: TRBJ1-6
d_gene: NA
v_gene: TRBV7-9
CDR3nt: TGTGCCAGCAGCGCCCGGGAGCCGGAGTATAATTCACCCCTCCACTTT
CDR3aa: CASSAREPEYNSPLHF

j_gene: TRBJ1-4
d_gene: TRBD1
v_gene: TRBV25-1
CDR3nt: TGTGCCAGCAGTGATGGGACAGAGGAAAAACTGTTTTTT
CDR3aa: CASSDGTEEKLFF

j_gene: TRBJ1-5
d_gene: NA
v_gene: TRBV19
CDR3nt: TGTGCCAGTTGGTCAGGTATGATTAATCAGCCCCAGCATTTT
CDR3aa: CASWSGMINQPQHF

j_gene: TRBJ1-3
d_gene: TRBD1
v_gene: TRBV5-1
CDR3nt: TGCGCCAGCAGCACCGGACAGGTGACTTTGAGTGGAAACACCATATATTTT
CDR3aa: CASSTGQVTLSGNTIYF

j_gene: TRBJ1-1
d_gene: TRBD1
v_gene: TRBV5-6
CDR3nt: TGTGCCAGCAGCTCAGGGGGGACTGAAGCTTTCTTT
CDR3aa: CASSSGGTEAFF

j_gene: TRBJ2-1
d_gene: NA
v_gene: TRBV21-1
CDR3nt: TGTGCCAGCAGCGGAGGGGGCAGGGGATCCTACAATGAGCAGTTCTTC
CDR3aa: CASSGGGRGSYNEQFF

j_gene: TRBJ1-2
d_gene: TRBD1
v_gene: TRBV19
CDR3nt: TGTGCCAGTAGTCAAAACTCCCGACAGGGGATGGGCTACACCTTC
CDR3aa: CASSQNSRQGMGYTF

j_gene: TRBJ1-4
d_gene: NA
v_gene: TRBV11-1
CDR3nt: TGTGCCAGCAGGTTAAGGGAAGGCGGGGAACTGTTTTTT
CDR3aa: CASRLREGGELFF

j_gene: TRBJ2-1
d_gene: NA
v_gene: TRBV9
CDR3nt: TGTGCCAGCAGCGTAGCTCTAGGGGGTTCCTACAATGAGCAGTTCTTC
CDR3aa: CASSVALGGSYNEQFF

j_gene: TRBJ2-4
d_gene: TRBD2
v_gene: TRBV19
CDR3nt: TGTGCCAGTAGCCCTCGGGAGGGGACCAAAAACATTCAGTACTTC
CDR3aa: CASSPREGTKNIQYF

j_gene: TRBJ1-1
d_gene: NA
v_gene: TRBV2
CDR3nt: TGTGCCAGCAGTGATGTCAGTAAGAACACTGAAGCTTTCTTT
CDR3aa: CASSDVSKNTEAFF

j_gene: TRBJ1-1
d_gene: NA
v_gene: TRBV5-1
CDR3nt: TGCGCCAGCGCAACACAGGGCGGGAACACTGAAGCTTTCTTT
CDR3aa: CASATQGGNTEAFF

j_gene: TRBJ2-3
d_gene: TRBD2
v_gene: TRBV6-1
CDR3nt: TGTGCCAGCAGTGAAGCTCAGGGAGGGGCAGATACGCAGTATTTT
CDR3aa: CASSEAQGGADTQYF

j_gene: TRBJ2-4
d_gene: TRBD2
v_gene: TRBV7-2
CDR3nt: TGTGCCAGCAGCTTAGTTTCGGGGGGGCTTGGAAACATTCAGTACTTC
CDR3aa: CASSLVSGGLGNIQYF

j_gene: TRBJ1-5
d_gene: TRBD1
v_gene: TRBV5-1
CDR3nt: TGCGCCAGCAGCAGGGAGGCAGGGGGCGATCAGCCCCAGCATTTT
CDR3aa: CASSREAGGDQPQHF